The present TCR beta chain was sequenced within a study of beta chain features in type 1 diabetes. Via the markers CD45RO/CCR7/CD25/CD127/CD95/CD27, stem cell-like memory, regulatory, central memory and naive CD4+ cells were sorted. cDNA synthesis used the whole RNA isolate, giving expressed TCRB sequences. Produced via immunoSEQ multiplex PCR; TCRdb's table is partial and in-frame only. Here the sample spans under 400,000 clones, roughly 12% being singletons. Study findings and constraints: Equally in patients and controls, PCR might preferentially amplify shorter templates. When Type 1 diabetes patients were examined, their TCRB CDR3s proved moderately but significantly shorter in all four CD4+ subsets.

A word on this clone: The antigen remains undetermined.

Sequencing used naive CD4+ T cells from blood. The TCR sequence derives from a woman between 18 and 29 years old with type 1 diabetes.

In DNA form, the CDR3 reads TGTGCCAGCAGTCACACTATACGCTACGAGCAGTACTTC. This gives the protein CASSHTIRYEQYF. The J gene is TRBJ2-7, the V gene TRBV7-8; D call uncertain. Trimming shortened V by 6 bases and J by 3 bases, and 12 bases separated the two germline ends. The germline V gene has CDR1 SGHVS and CDR2 FQNEAQ. The CDR3 has 13 residues.